The source of this T cell receptor beta chain is a study of T cell clonality in common variable immunodeficiency. There are 16 residues in the CDR3. Per the germline V gene, CDR1 is SGHRS and CDR2 is YFSETQ. Unmatched junction bases numbered 8, after V lost 4 bases and J lost 4 bases. Many counts were recorded for this clone. The read terminates 3 residues before the CDR3 end, so the remaining end is supplied by the germline J gene. Profiled with immunoSEQ multiplex PCR; TCRdb holds only in-frame clones, not every one. This sample carries roughly 48,000 clones, none of them present only once. This receptor was obtained from a person aged 18 to 75 in good health. Material: peripheral blood mononuclear cells. V gene TRBV5-1 combines with J gene TRBJ1-1; 12 positions agree with TRBD1. Here the CDR3 reads CASSQGTGGAGTEAFF. CDR3 bases read: TGCGCCAGCAGCCAAGGGACAGGGGGCGCCGGCACTGAA. The whole variable domain, filled in from reference TRBV5-1 and TRBJ1-1, reads KAGVTQTPRYLIKTRGQQVTLSCSPISGHRSVSWYQQTPGQGLQFLFEYFSETQRNKGNFPGRFSGRQFSNSRSEMNVSTLELGDSALYLCASSQGTGGAGTEAFFGQGTRLTVV.